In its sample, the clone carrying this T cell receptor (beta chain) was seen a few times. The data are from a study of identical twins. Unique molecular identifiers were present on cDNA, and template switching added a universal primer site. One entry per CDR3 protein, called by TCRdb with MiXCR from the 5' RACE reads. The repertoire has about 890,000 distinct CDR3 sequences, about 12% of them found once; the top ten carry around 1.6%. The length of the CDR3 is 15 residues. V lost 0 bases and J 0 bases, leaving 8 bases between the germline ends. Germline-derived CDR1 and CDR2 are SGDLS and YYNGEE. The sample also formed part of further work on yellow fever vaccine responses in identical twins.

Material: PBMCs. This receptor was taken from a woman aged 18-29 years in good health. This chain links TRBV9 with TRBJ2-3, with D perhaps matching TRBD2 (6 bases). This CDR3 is CASSVVGGSTDTQYF. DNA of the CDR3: TGTGCCAGCAGCGTAGTGGGGGGAAGCACAGATACGCAGTATTTT.